In its sample, the clone carrying this T cell receptor (beta chain) was seen a few times. Expressed TCRB transcripts were sequenced because the isolated RNA had all been reverse transcribed beforehand. The assay was immunoSEQ multiplex PCR, and TCRdb's table has in-frame clones only and misses some. The sample lists under 400,000 clones, around 12% seen once, with more than 0.015% in the top ten. Germline CDR1 MDHEN, CDR2 SYDVKM. The CDR3 is made up of 14 amino acids. J was trimmed by 0 bases and V by 6 bases; bases with no gene match: 2. The data stem from a study of beta chain features in type 1 diabetes. A CD45RO/CCR7/CD25/CD127/CD95/CD27 panel sorted naive, central memory, regulatory and stem cell-like memory CD4+ cells. Purities in excess of 95% were seen in all sorted populations.

What was sequenced was naive CD4+ T cells from blood. This clonotype was obtained from a man aged 18 to 29 in good health. The chain carries TRBV28 and TRBJ2-3, with 8 positions matching TRBD1. CDR3 coding DNA: TGTGCCAGCAGGCGGACAGGGAGCACAGATACGCAGTATTTT. The encoded protein is CASRRTGSTDTQYF.